Listed here are 2 T cell receptor beta chains from one sample, sequenced in a study of HIV-infected children after antiretroviral therapy interruption. Treatment denoted: PENTA 11 planned treatment interruption arm or continuous ART arm. RNA-based 3' RACE libraries used unique molecular identifiers. Each CDR3 protein is one row after TCRdb ran MiXCR on the 3' RACE reads. This table has 90,000 or so distinct CDR3 sequences, about 7% appearing once. The sample here was CD45RA+ CD4+ T cells from PBMCs, pooled from several time points, taken from a donor given antiretroviral therapy, either interrupted or continuous. The subset was: naive CD4+ CD45RA+ CD45RO- T cells. These receptor sequences come from a pool of human donors with HIV.

This clonotype was found many times. The chain joins TRBV6-1 to TRBJ2-3; a possible D gene is TRBD2 (6 bases). Trimming removed 1 base from V and 3 bases from J, with 14 bases in between. The CDR3 is 16 residues long. CDR1 and CDR2 from the germline V gene are MNHNS and SASEGT. The CDR3 loop reads CASSEGVGLGTDTQYF. As DNA, the CDR3 is TGTGCCAGCAGTGAAGGGGTGGGACTTGGTACAGATACGCAGTATTTT.

This clonotype came up many times. The chain uses TRBV18 and TRBJ1-2, with unresolved D. V dropped 1 base and J dropped 6 bases, with 15 bases sitting between them. CDR3 length: 15 amino acids. Germline assignment: CDR1 KGHSH and CDR2 LQKENI. The CDR3 spells CASSPQGLSKDGYTF. In nucleotides, the CDR3 is TGTGCCAGCTCACCACAGGGTTTGTCGAAAGATGGCTACACCTTC.